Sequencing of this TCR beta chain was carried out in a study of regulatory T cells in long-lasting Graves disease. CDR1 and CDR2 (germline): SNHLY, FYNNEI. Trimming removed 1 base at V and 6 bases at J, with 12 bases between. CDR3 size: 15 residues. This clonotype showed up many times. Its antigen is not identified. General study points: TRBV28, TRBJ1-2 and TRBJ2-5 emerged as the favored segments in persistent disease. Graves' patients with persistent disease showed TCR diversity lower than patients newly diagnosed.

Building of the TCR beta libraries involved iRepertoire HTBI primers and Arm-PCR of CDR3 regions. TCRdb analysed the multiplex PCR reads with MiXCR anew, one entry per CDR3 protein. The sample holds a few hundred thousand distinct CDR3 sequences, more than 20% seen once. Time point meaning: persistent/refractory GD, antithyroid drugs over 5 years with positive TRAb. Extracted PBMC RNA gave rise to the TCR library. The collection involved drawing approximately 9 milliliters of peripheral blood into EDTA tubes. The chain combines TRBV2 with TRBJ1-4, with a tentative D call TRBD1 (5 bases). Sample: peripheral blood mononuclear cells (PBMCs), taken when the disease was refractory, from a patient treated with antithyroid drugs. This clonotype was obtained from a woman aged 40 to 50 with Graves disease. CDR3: CASSEGGLTYEKLFF. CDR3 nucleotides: TGTGCCAGCAGTGAAGGGGGACTGACTTATGAAAAACTGTTTTTT.